This TCR beta chain was captured in a study of CD8 T cells in ankylosing spondylitis. Study-level findings and limits: Seven to nine highly homologous variants made up a TCR beta motif, and this motif appeared characteristic of ankylosing spondylitis blood. Previous work reported some of these motif variants in the synovial fluid and blood of reactive arthritis.

TCRdb reprocessed the 5' RACE reads via MiXCR and lists one record per CDR3 protein. The sample contains about 800,000 distinct CDR3 sequences, 10% to 15% of which appear only once. This CDR3 is built from 12 residues. Trimming removed 4 bases from V and 11 bases from J; junction bases left unmatched: 6. Germline CDR1 is SGDLS and CDR2 is YYNGEE. Of note for this clonotype: As yet, its antigen is unknown.

The sequencing input was blood, either unsorted or a sorted T cell fraction (not recorded which). The TCR comes from a male donor with ankylosing spondylitis. V is TRBV9 and J is TRBJ2-7; 10 bases align to TRBD1. CDR3 region: CASSRTGGREYF. The CDR3 DNA is TGTGCCAGCAGCCGGACAGGGGGTAGGGAGTACTTC. Drawing the rest from reference TRBV9 and TRBJ2-7, the complete variable domain is DSGVTQTPKHLITATGQRVTLRCSPRSGDLSVYWYQQSLDQGLQFLIQYYNGEERAKGNILERFSAQQFPDLHSELNLSSLELGDSALYFCASSRTGGREYFGPGTRLTVT.